Each of the 9 T cell receptor beta chains below was sequenced from the same sample in a study of blood T cell repertoires in COVID-19. The method was immunoSEQ multiplex PCR; TCRdb's version includes in-frame clones alone and lacks a portion of them. This sample has about 170,000 clones, with about four fifths found just once. The sequencing sample was made of peripheral blood. These receptors were taken from a woman between 70 and 85 years old who had recovered from COVID-19.

J is TRBJ1-2 and V is TRBV28, with a possible D match to TRBD1 (5 bases). The length of the CDR3 is 18 residues. Germline V lookup: CDR1 MDHEN, CDR2 SYDVKM. The ends were cut back, 5 bases at V and 2 bases at J, with 24 bases in the middle. CDR3 DNA: TGTGCCAGCAGTCCCGGGGCAGCCGGAAAGGGAGGGAACTATGGCTACACCTTC. Its translation: CASSPGAAGKGGNYGYTF.

This rearrangement joins TRBV18 to TRBJ1-2, with D unresolved. V was trimmed by 3 bases and J by 8 bases, leaving 22 bases between them. Germline loops: CDR1 KGHSH, CDR2 LQKENI. The CDR3 is 16 amino acids. The CDR3 DNA sequence: TGTGCCAGCTCACCTCTTTCGGTCTCCCCAGGACTCGGCTACACCTTC. Amino acid sequence: CASSPLSVSPGLGYTF.

The chain couples TRBV19 to TRBJ2-7; D is ambiguous. Germline loops: CDR1 LNHDA, CDR2 SQIVND (reference sequence). V was clipped by 0 bases and J by 2 bases, with 17 bases between them. The CDR3 has 17 amino acids. CDR3 sequence: CASSIEGASEAPYEQYF. The CDR3 nucleotides read TGTGCCAGTAGTATAGAAGGTGCCTCCGAGGCACCCTACGAGCAGTACTTC.

The chain combines TRBV6-5 with TRBJ2-7, with D perhaps TRBD1 (6 bases). V was cut by 6 bases and J by 0 bases, with 15 bases left in between. Germline V gene sequence: CDR1 MNHEY, CDR2 SVGAGI. There are 15 residues in the CDR3. The CDR3 sequence is CASSLGHLGSYEQYF. CDR3 sequence (DNA): TGTGCCAGCAGCCTGGGACACTTGGGCTCCTACGAGCAGTACTTC.

This chain joins TRBV28 and TRBJ2-1; TRBD2 might be the D (5 bases). This CDR3 spans 16 amino acids. CDR1 and CDR2 from the germline V gene are MDHEN and SYDVKM. V shed 4 bases and J shed 2 bases, with 15 bases lying between them. CDR3 coding DNA: TGTGCCAGCAGTTCCGCCGGAGCGGAGACCTACAATGAGCAGTTCTTC. It yields the protein CASSSAGAETYNEQFF.

The genes are TRBV5-1 and TRBJ2-7, with D perhaps TRBD1 (7 bases). Germline loops: CDR1 SGHRS, CDR2 YFSETQ. Trimming took 0 bases from V and 6 from J, leaving 19 bases between them. CDR3 length equals 16 residues. The DNA of the CDR3 is TGCGCCAGCAGCTTGGCCGGGGGACAGACCACCCCCGAGCAGTACTTC. Its translation: CASSLAGGQTTPEQYF.

The V and J genes are TRBV24-1 and TRBJ2-2, with 8 positions matching TRBD1. The V and J ends lost 9 bases and 3 bases, in that order; junction bases with no gene match: 5. Germline V gives CDR1 KGHDR, CDR2 SFDVKD. The CDR3 contains 14 residues. The CDR3 loop is CATQDREDTGELFF. The CDR3 bases are TGTGCCACCCAGGACAGGGAGGACACCGGGGAGCTGTTTTTT.

This clone was observed a handful of times. The chain has TRBV11-3 and TRBJ2-2; 7 positions agree with TRBD1. The CDR3 is 17 residues long. J was trimmed by 2 bases and V by 1 base; bases with no gene match: 7. Germline CDR1 is SGHNT and CDR2 is YENEEA. Here the CDR3 DNA reads TGTGCCAGCAGCTTAGTAGGGGGCAGACACAACACCGGGGAGCTGTTTTTT. Translated, it gives CASSLVGGRHNTGELFF.

The chain uses TRBV18 and TRBJ1-4; no definite D call. This CDR3 comprises 15 residues. Germline V gene sequence: CDR1 KGHSH, CDR2 LQKENI. The germline V and J ends were trimmed by 3 bases and 3 bases, with 11 bases remaining between them. The CDR3 DNA reads TGTGCCAGCTCACCCCAGAGGGCAGCTAATGAAAAACTGTTTTTT. Residues: CASSPQRAANEKLFF.